Each of the 23 T cell receptor beta chains below was sequenced from the same sample in a study of shared clonotypes between healthy human individuals (dated by TCRdb to the early 2020s). CD8 naive samples were obtained by positive selection for CCR7 among CD45RO-negative cells, yielding a CD45RA+CCR7+ population from which TemRA cells were excluded. Library preparation used the immunoSEQ multiplex PCR assay. This immuneACCESS table, as held by TCRdb, lists in-frame sequences with V and J called but not all clones. Of the missing ones, under half trace to an unresolved V gene in checked studies; the others have no known cause. This sample lists some 2,000,000 clones; 85% to 95% were detected once. The top ten clones comprise roughly 1.1% of the sample. Sequenced material: naive CD8+ T cells sorted from blood. In the paper's terms, the cell subset or site label means: CD45RA+CCR7+. These receptors came from a man between 18 and 35 years old in good health.

V gene TRBV13 combines with J gene TRBJ2-7; 10 nucleotides line up with TRBD2. CDR1 PRHDT and CDR2 FYEKMQ come from the germline V gene (reference sequence). The junction had 9 bases not matched to a gene; V was cut back by 5 bases and J by 5 bases. This CDR3 has 15 residues. The CDR3 reads CASSPQRGGTHEQYF. CDR3 coding DNA: TGTGCCAGCAGCCCTCAGCGGGGGGGTACCCACGAGCAGTACTTC.

V is TRBV9 and J is TRBJ2-5; D not resolved. Per germline, CDR1 SGDLS and CDR2 YYNGEE. This CDR3 comprises 12 residues. V was clipped by 6 bases and J by 5 bases, with 11 bases between them. This chain's CDR3 is CASISGGETQYF. In DNA form, the CDR3 reads TGTGCCAGCATATCAGGTGGGGAGACCCAGTACTTC.

The V call is TRBV30, the J call TRBJ2-2; D uncertain. CDR1 is GTSNPN and CDR2 is SVGIG in the germline V gene (reference sequence). Trimming pared 4 bases from V and 4 bases from J, leaving 10 bases between. CDR3 length: 13 amino acids. The CDR3 spells CAWNIVATGELFF. The CDR3 DNA follows: TGTGCCTGGAACATTGTAGCCACCGGGGAGCTGTTTTTT.

The chain uses TRBV6-5 and TRBJ1-2, with 8 bases lining up with TRBD1. V lost 0 bases to trimming and J lost 8 bases; unmatched junction nucleotides: 8. The CDR3 spans 15 residues. CDR1 is MNHEY and CDR2 is SVGAGI in the germline V gene. CDR3 sequence reads: CASSYSLSDRDGYTF. The DNA for the CDR3 is TGTGCCAGCAGTTACTCTCTTTCGGACAGGGACGGCTACACCTTC.

V gene TRBV11-2 combines with J gene TRBJ2-1; D is undetermined. V lost 5 bases to trimming and J lost 0 bases, with 8 bases between them. The germline CDR1 and CDR2 sequences are SGHAT and FQNNGV. The CDR3 has 14 residues. This chain's CDR3 is CASSDTRSYNEQFF. CDR3 DNA: TGTGCCAGCAGCGACACACGCTCCTACAATGAGCAGTTCTTC.

This chain connects TRBV5-8 to TRBJ2-2; possible D gene TRBD1, 6 bases. Germline V lookup: CDR1 SGHTS, CDR2 YDEGEE. V lost 4 bases to trimming and J lost 4 bases, with 11 bases between them. CDR3 length: 14 residues. CDR3 amino acids: CASSPRTATGELFF. CDR3 coding DNA: TGTGCCAGCAGCCCAAGGACAGCCACCGGGGAGCTGTTTTTT.

This chain connects TRBV2 to TRBJ2-1, with 7 bases identical to TRBD2. The CDR3 contains 16 residues. The ends lost 3 bases at V and 0 bases at J; junction bases unmatched: 5. Germline V gene lookup returns CDR1 SNHLY and CDR2 FYNNEI. The chain's CDR3 is CASSDGGSGSYNEQFF. The CDR3 DNA follows: TGTGCCAGCAGTGATGGCGGGAGTGGCTCCTACAATGAGCAGTTCTTC. The full variable domain, rest sourced from reference TRBV2 and TRBJ2-1, is EPEVTQTPSHQVTQMGQEVILRCVPISNHLYFYWYRQILGQKVEFLVSFYNNEISEKSEIFDDQFSVERPDGSNFTLKIRSTKLEDSAMYFCASSDGGSGSYNEQFFGPGTRLTVL.

The chain employs TRBV11-2 and TRBJ1-3; 7 bases fit TRBD1. After removal of 4 bases from V and 1 base from J, the junction contained 4 bases not matched to a gene. The germline V gene encodes CDR1 SGHAT and CDR2 FQNNGV. The CDR3 has 15 residues. The CDR3 coding sequence is TGTGCCAGCAGCTCGACAGGGCAGTCTGGAAACACCATATATTTT. Amino acids: CASSSTGQSGNTIYF.

This clone was counted a single time. The chain links TRBV10-3 to TRBJ2-7, with no clear D. The length of the CDR3 is 13 residues. V was clipped by 2 bases and J by 3 bases, with 8 bases between them. Per germline, CDR1 ENHRY and CDR2 SYGVKD. CDR3 region: CAISEGVGYEQYF. CDR3 DNA sequence: TGTGCCATCAGTGAGGGTGTGGGCTACGAGCAGTACTTC.

This clone was counted a single time. The chain has TRBV4-1 and TRBJ1-4; TRBD1 is a possible D gene (5 bases). This CDR3 has 13 residues. Germline V gene sequence: CDR1 MGHRA, CDR2 YSYEKL. V shed 0 bases and J shed 12 bases, with 11 bases lying between them. CDR3 bases: TGCGCCAGCAGCCAAGATTTCCGGGGGGAACTGTTTTTT. Encoded protein: CASSQDFRGELFF.

In DNA form, the CDR3 reads TGCGCCAGCAGCCAAGAAACCCTCGGGCGGGAACAAGATGAGCAGTTCTTC. Encoded protein: CASSQETLGREQDEQFF. The chain joins TRBV4-3 to TRBJ2-1; perhaps TRBD2 as D (6 bases). Germline V gene data show CDR1 as LGHNA and CDR2 as YSLEER. This CDR3 comprises 17 residues. Trimming left V 0 bases short and J 8 bases short, with 20 bases between.

The V gene is TRBV19, the J gene TRBJ2-5; the D gene could be TRBD1 or TRBD2 (5 bases each). The V end lost 2 bases, the J end lost 0 bases, and 10 bases lay between the germline ends. The CDR3 consists of 15 residues. The germline gives CDR1 LNHDA, CDR2 SQIVND (reference sequence). In DNA form, the CDR3 reads TGTGCCAGTAGTATATCGGGACCGTACCAAGAGACCCAGTACTTC. Translated, it gives CASSISGPYQETQYF.

The chain links TRBV6-5 to TRBJ2-3; TRBD1 might be the D (6 bases). V was cut by 6 bases and J by 4 bases, with 17 bases left in between. The germline V gene encodes CDR1 MNHEY and CDR2 SVGAGI. This CDR3 is built from 15 residues. The CDR3 DNA sequence: TGTGCCAGCAGCCACCAGGGGTTTGAGCCAGATACGCAGTATTTT. Protein: CASSHQGFEPDTQYF.

The CDR3 DNA reads TGTGCCAGCAGCGCCCACAGGGATTCCAATGAGCAGTTCTTC. Residues: CASSAHRDSNEQFF. This rearrangement joins TRBV9 to TRBJ2-1; maybe TRBD1 (6 bases). With 3 bases removed from V and 6 bases from J, the gap between germline ends came to 13 bases. Germline CDR1 is SGDLS and CDR2 is YYNGEE. This CDR3 region has 14 residues.

V usage is TRBV28 and J usage is TRBJ1-5, with TRBD1 matching over 8 bases. Germline assignment: CDR1 MDHEN and CDR2 SYDVKM. There are 12 residues in the CDR3. After removal of 10 bases from V and 4 bases from J, the junction contained 3 bases not matched to a gene. The CDR3 nucleotides read TGTGCCAACGGACAGGGAAATCAGCCCCAGCATTTT. This sequence encodes CANGQGNQPQHF.

The V gene is TRBV28, the J gene TRBJ2-3; TRBD2 matches at 9 bases. J gave up 4 bases and V 5 bases, and 10 bases lay outside the gene matches. Germline values: CDR1 MDHEN, CDR2 SYDVKM. This CDR3 is built from 16 residues. Here the CDR3 reads CASSPRGGPFADTQYF. For the CDR3, the DNA is TGTGCCAGCAGTCCGCGGGGGGGGCCTTTCGCAGATACGCAGTATTTT.

The J gene is TRBJ2-2, the V gene TRBV11-2; D tentatively fits TRBD1 or TRBD2 (5 bases each). Germline CDR1 is SGHAT and CDR2 is FQNNGV. Trimming removed 5 bases from V and 5 bases from J, with 9 bases in between. This CDR3 has 13 amino acids. The CDR3 is CASSPGTTGELFF. CDR3 nucleotides: TGTGCCAGCAGCCCCGGGACGACCGGGGAGCTGTTTTTT. The full variable domain, rest sourced from reference TRBV11-2 and TRBJ2-2, is EAGVAQSPRYKIIEKRQSVAFWCNPISGHATLYWYQQILGQGPKLLIQFQNNGVVDDSQLPKDRFSAERLKGVDSTLKIQPAKLEDSAVYLCASSPGTTGELFFGEGSRLTVL.

This chain joins TRBV7-9 and TRBJ1-2; 7 bases align to TRBD1. J gave up 7 bases and V 3 bases, and 11 bases lay outside the gene matches. The CDR3 loop spans 15 amino acids. Looked up from germline, CDR1 is SEHNR and CDR2 is FQNEAQ (reference sequence). CDR3 protein: CASSFGGGAIGGYTF. The CDR3 DNA sequence: TGTGCCAGCAGCTTCGGAGGGGGCGCTATAGGTGGCTACACCTTC. The full variable domain, with the rest looked up from reference TRBV7-9 and TRBJ1-2, is DTGVSQNPRHKITKRGQNVTFRCDPISEHNRLYWYRQTLGQGPEFLTYFQNEAQLEKSRLLSDRFSAERPKGSFSTLEIQRTEQGDSAMYLCASSFGGGAIGGYTFGSGTRLTVV.

The gene calls are TRBV5-1 and TRBJ1-6; no clear D gene. The CDR3 totals 14 residues. The germline V gene has CDR1 SGHRS and CDR2 YFSETQ. Deletions cut 0 bases from V and 8 bases from J, with 9 bases between. The CDR3 here is CASSLVPVDSPLHF. The CDR3 DNA reads TGCGCCAGCAGCTTGGTCCCAGTTGATTCACCCCTCCACTTT. Together with reference TRBV5-1 and TRBJ1-6, the CDR3 gives the full variable domain: KAGVTQTPRYLIKTRGQQVTLSCSPISGHRSVSWYQQTPGQGLQFLFEYFSETQRNKGNFPGRFSGRQFSNSRSEMNVSTLELGDSALYLCASSLVPVDSPLHFGNGTRLTVT.

The J gene is TRBJ2-5, the V gene TRBV7-9; 9 nucleotides align to TRBD1. V shed 5 bases, J shed 5 bases, and the junction held 12 bases outside the gene matches. The CDR3 totals 16 residues. Germline V gene sequence: CDR1 SEHNR, CDR2 FQNEAQ (reference sequence). The DNA for the CDR3 is TGTGCCAGCAGCCCCCGCCGGGGACAGGGCTTTGAGACCCAGTACTTC. Its protein is CASSPRRGQGFETQYF.

As regards this clone: Within the sample, other DNA sequences also encode this same CDR3. The CDR3 DNA is TGCGCCAGCAGCCAAGCAAGGGGTTCCTACGAGCAGTACTTC. As protein: CASSQARGSYEQYF. The chain recombines TRBV4-1 with TRBJ2-7, with D tentatively TRBD1 (5 bases). The CDR3 has 14 amino acids. Germline V gives CDR1 MGHRA, CDR2 YSYEKL. V lost 1 base, J lost 1 base, and 8 bases lay in between.

The chain recombines TRBV28 with TRBJ2-3; D remains unclear. There are 14 residues in the CDR3. CDR1 and CDR2 from the germline V gene are MDHEN and SYDVKM. Trimming took off 3 bases at V and 3 bases at J, with 10 bases between the two ends. The DNA of the CDR3 is TGTGCCAGCAGTTTTAAGGGCCCGACAGATACGCAGTATTTT. Translation gives CASSFKGPTDTQYF.

The chain joins TRBV11-3 to TRBJ2-7, with D perhaps being TRBD1 or TRBD2 (5 bases each). The germline V gene encodes CDR1 SGHNT and CDR2 YENEEA. The CDR3 has 15 amino acids. The V and J ends lost 8 bases and 3 bases respectively, with 20 bases between them. CDR3 DNA: TGTGCCAGCTCCCTCTGGACGGGACCCGGCTACGAGCAGTACTTC. Translation: CASSLWTGPGYEQYF.